This T cell receptor beta chain was profiled in a study of identical twins. Germline CDR1 reads SGHRS; CDR2 reads YFSETQ. V dropped 2 bases and J dropped 0 bases, with 15 bases sitting between them. The CDR3 has 18 residues. Using its own MiXCR run on the 5' RACE reads, TCRdb lists one record per CDR3 protein. The table lists 470,000 or so distinct CDR3 sequences, 24% of them singletons, with 2.9% in the top ten. This clonotype was detected only a few times. These same data were also listed under a study on T cells expressing NK-cell markers. That work contributes: The authors applied an anti-gamma-delta TCR antibody in several experiments, and it restricted sorting to alpha-beta TCR T cells. NKG2C+ dominant clonotype frequencies in 5 or 6 donors were roughly 1.0-7.5% of CD8+ T cells. Also leading the CD3+CD56-NKG2C+ fraction in several donors were these clonotypes. Whether expanded NKG2C+ T cell clones recognized HCMV stayed uncertain.

The J gene is TRBJ2-6, the V gene TRBV5-1; D remains unclear. This receptor was identified in a woman between 18 and 30 years old in good health. Sequencing used CD4+ T cells sorted from blood. CDR3 sequence reads: CASSFRTRGPSGANVLTF. As DNA, the CDR3 is TGCGCCAGCAGCTTCAGAACCAGAGGCCCCTCTGGGGCCAACGTCCTGACTTTC.